One T cell receptor beta chain is described in this entry. The data originate from a study of blood T cell repertoires in COVID-19. Study at large: Sites across the United States, Italy and Spain contributed samples from acute and convalescent COVID-19. Sample material is recorded as cDNA or gDNA derived from T cells, B-cell-depleted T cells, or PBMCs.

The repertoire was sequenced with immunoSEQ multiplex PCR; TCRdb's copy has only in-frame clones and lacks some. Here the sample spans about 68,000 clones, about four fifths being singletons. The CDR3 has 15 residues. Germline CDR1 and CDR2: SNHLY and FYNNEI. Unmatched junction bases numbered 0, after V lost 0 bases and J lost 3 bases. J is TRBJ2-3 and V is TRBV2, with 10 bases aligning to TRBD1. The sequenced sample was peripheral blood. The origin of this receptor is a woman aged 55 to 70 with acute or convalescent COVID-19. The CDR3 bases are TGTGCCAGCAGTGAAGCGGGACAGGGGACAGATACGCAGTATTTT. This sequence encodes CASSEAGQGTDTQYF.